Detailed here is one T cell receptor (beta chain). Its antigen specificity is not known. No base qualities exist here, and no much larger clone lies one base off it. This sample stems from a study of T cell responses to AZD1222 COVID-19 vaccine (dated by TCRdb to the early 2020s). In the study overall: Because spike-specific TCR depth and breadth did not differ between the two schedules, AZD1222 recipients who got a second dose at roughly 4 weeks were pooled with those who got a second dose at roughly 12 weeks. A total of about 230 trial participants underwent TCR sequencing, of whom 200 to 220 received two doses of AZD1222 and about 26 received two doses of the MenACWY control vaccine. Enrollment into the trials was organized by age into subgroups of 18-55, 56-69 and 70-plus years, and those subgroups contained approximately 150, 30 and 60 TCR-sequenced participants, respectively.

This sample's time point label indicates: baseline before first vaccination. Samples from vaccinated people were obtained from the UK trials COV001 and COV002, which included a single-blind randomized controlled phase 2/3 trial of AZD1222 (ChAdOx1 nCoV-19) in healthy adults. Trial participant PBMC samples were collected at day 0 and day 28 after the second dose for TCRbeta chain sequencing. Summary of the overall study and its limitations: Only five to seven AZD1222 recipients were SARS-CoV-2 seropositive at baseline, limiting conclusions about previously exposed vaccinees. Most participants were white British and females outnumbered males, and the authors suggested that clonal diversity may have been underestimated. Reportedly, close to half of the unique spike-specific TCRs recognized epitopes lying outside the regions that are mutated in the B.1.351 and B.1.1.7 variants. CD4 TCRs associated with the vaccine covered the entire spike protein, and the dominant responses were in regions 160-218 and 743-854. The 56-69-year group was small, and its depth increase did not reach significance, likely because of low power. A significant rise in spike-specific TCR breadth and depth was observed after two AZD1222 doses relative to day 0 and relative to MenACWY recipients. No day 14 peak-response samples were available, so repertoires were characterized only after the peak T cell response.

The CDR3 regions of human TCRbeta chains were analyzed by immunosequencing. As for the authors' bioinformatics: Repertoire TCRs were matched against a reference library of SARS-CoV-2-specific TCRs generated with the MIRA antigen-specificity platform. Breadth was defined as the fraction of unique TCRs that were SARS-CoV-2-associated. Depth was defined as the fraction of total T cells that were SARS-CoV-2-associated. Using the MIRA data, each spike-specific TCR was assigned both to the spike region to which the TCR was reactive and to a CD4 or CD8 class. Log10-transformed breadth and depth values were compared by one-way ANOVA with Sidak's multiple comparisons tests. In its TCRdb copy, this immuneACCESS table keeps in-frame sequences only and misses some clones. Where compared with another copy, unresolved V genes explain less than half of these, and the others have no known cause. V, J and clone size derive from that table, while D and trimming were established from the DNA sequence. For this sample the table gives roughly 130,000 clones, of which 88% were detected only once. About 7.9% of the sample is in the top ten clones.

This sequence originates from an adult in good health. The starting material was peripheral blood, obtained on day 0 of AZD1222 vaccination.

The CDR3 protein sequence reads: CASSLVLTGQGGYEQYF. The DNA sequence reads TGTGCCAGCAGCTTAGTTCTTACAGGACAGGGCGGCTACGAGCAGTACTTC. The sequence is built from TRBV7-6 and TRBJ2-7, with 8 bases aligning to TRBD1. V ends up 1 base short and J 3 bases short, with an unmatched junction base count of 11. The germline V gene sets CDR1 to SGHVS and CDR2 to FNYEAQ. The CDR3 measures 17 amino acids from cysteine to phenylalanine. Just the 51-base CDR3 DNA is kept, in frame starting at base 1. Reference TRBV7-6 and TRBJ2-7 genes cover what lies past the CDR3, so the full variable domain is GAGVSQSPRYKVTKRGQDVALRCDPISGHVSLYWYRQALGQGPEFLTYFNYEAQQDKSGLPNDRFSAERPEGSISTLTIQRTEQRDSAMYRCASSLVLTGQGGYEQYFGPGTRLTVT.